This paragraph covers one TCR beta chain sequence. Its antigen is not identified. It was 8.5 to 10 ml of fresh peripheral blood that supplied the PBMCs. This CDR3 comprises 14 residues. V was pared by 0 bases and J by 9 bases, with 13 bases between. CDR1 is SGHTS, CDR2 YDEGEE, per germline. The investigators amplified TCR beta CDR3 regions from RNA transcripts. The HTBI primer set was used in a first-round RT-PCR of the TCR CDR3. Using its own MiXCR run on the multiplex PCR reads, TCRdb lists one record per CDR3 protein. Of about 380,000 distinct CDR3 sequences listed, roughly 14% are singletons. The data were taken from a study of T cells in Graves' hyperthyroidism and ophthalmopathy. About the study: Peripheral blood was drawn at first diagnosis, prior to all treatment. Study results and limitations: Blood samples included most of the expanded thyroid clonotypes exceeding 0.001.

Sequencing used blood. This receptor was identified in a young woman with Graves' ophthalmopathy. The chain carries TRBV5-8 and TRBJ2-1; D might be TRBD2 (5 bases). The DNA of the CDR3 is TGTGCCAGCAGCTTGGATGTGGGGAGAACTGAGCAGTTCTTC. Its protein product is CASSLDVGRTEQFF.